This T cell receptor beta chain is drawn from a study of shared clonotypes between healthy human individuals. Note on this clone: What it binds is not known.

The CDR3 loop spans 17 amino acids. The junction had 12 bases not matched to a gene; V was cut back by 1 base and J by 3 bases. In germline, CDR1 is SNHLY, CDR2 FYNNEI. General study results and limits: Rarefaction indicated that sorted-subset sequencing remained incomplete although depth was large.

TCRdb keeps only in-frame clones here, not all; method: immunoSEQ multiplex PCR. Here the sample spans 1.5 million to 2.5 million clones, about 95% being singletons. Naive CD8 cells lacked CD45RO, underwent positive selection for CCR7 and left out terminally differentiated effector memory CD45RA+ cells. The clonotype was recovered from a man aged 18 to 29 in good health. The material sequenced was naive CD8+ T cells sorted from blood. This chain links TRBV2 with TRBJ2-7; TRBD1 agrees at 7 bases. CDR3 loop: CASSEGPRQGLNYEQYF. The CDR3 DNA reads TGTGCCAGCAGTGAAGGGCCGAGACAGGGTTTAAACTACGAGCAGTACTTC.